This T cell receptor beta chain emerged from a study of T cell repertoires in aging, cancer and after chemotherapy. Study information: Paired samples before and after chemotherapy came from glioblastoma patients receiving temozolomide-based therapy.

Multiplex touch-down PCR with TRB-A/B primers amplified rearranged V-D-J TRB sequences. TCRdb processed the multiplex PCR reads anew with MiXCR; each CDR3 protein has one entry. The data hold 15,000 to 20,000 distinct CDR3 sequences, with 30% to 45% observed a single time. Whole-study results and caveats: In each cancer cohort, median generation probability increased across chemotherapy, suggesting thymic output rebounded. In healthy donors, age-related TCR diversity loss mainly reflected lost richness. Untreated cancer patients had significantly lower blood TCR diversity than age-matched healthy donors.

In regard to this clonotype: Its antigen is undetermined.

Peripheral blood genomic DNA, not sorted cells or RNA, was the template. The receptor was derived from a human donor with a solid tumor. The sequenced material came from blood.

The CDR3 here is CASRLDFNLGGVISEQFF. The CDR3 bases are TGTGCCAGTAGACTAGATTTTAACCTAGGAGGGGTGATAAGTGAGCAGTTCTTC. The J gene is TRBJ2-1, the V gene TRBV19; D possibly corresponds to TRBD2 (6 bases). This CDR3 is 18 amino acids long. Germline V CDR1 and CDR2: LNHDA, SQIVND (reference sequence). Between the trimmed V and J ends, which lost 6 bases and 9 bases, there was a span of 30 bases.